Detailed here is one TCR beta chain. What it binds is unknown. This sample stems from a study of pediatric ulcerative colitis. Whole-study findings and limits: Acute severe colitis showed lower rectal diversity from clonal expansions.

The length of the CDR3 is 16 residues. The germline V gene encodes CDR1 MNHNS and CDR2 SASEGT. The ends lost 3 bases at V and 3 bases at J; junction bases unmatched: 11. TCRdb keeps only in-frame clones here, not all; method: immunoSEQ multiplex PCR. Among approximately 60,000 clones, approximately 87% were seen once, and the ten largest hold 3% to 4.5%. This receptor was taken from a boy aged 10-17 years with severe ulcerative colitis. The sequencing sample was made of blood. This chain joins TRBV6-1 and TRBJ2-7; 7 positions agree with TRBD1. This CDR3 is CASSDRQGLLIYEQYF. The CDR3 DNA follows: TGTGCCAGCAGTGACAGACAGGGTCTTCTGATCTACGAGCAGTACTTC.